The next 26 T cell receptor beta chains were all read from a single sample in a study of T cell responses to AZD1222 COVID-19 vaccine. Sequencing used immunoSEQ multiplex PCR; TCRdb keeps in-frame clones, though not all of them. The profile shows 100,000 to 150,000 clones, 94% of them singletons. This material consisted of peripheral blood, taken on day 0 of AZD1222 vaccination. These receptors were collected from an adult in good health.

The chain uses TRBV12-3 or TRBV12-4 and TRBJ1-1, with 7 bases fitting TRBD1. Unmatched junction bases numbered 6, after V lost 2 bases and J lost 9 bases. CDR3 size: 13 residues. The CDR3 is CASSLKGGHQAFF. The CDR3 DNA reads as TGTGCCAGCAGTTTAAAAGGGGGCCATCAAGCTTTCTTT.

The chain uses TRBV7-3 and TRBJ2-1, with TRBD2 matching over 9 bases. Germline-derived CDR1 and CDR2 are SGHTA and FQGTGA. This CDR3 comprises 15 residues. V lost 5 bases, J lost 7 bases, and 9 bases stayed unmatched. CDR3 DNA: TGTGCCAGCAGCGCCGGGACTAGCATTATTAATGAGCAGTTCTTC. It is translated as CASSAGTSIINEQFF.

This clone has just one count. This chain joins TRBV29-1 and TRBJ1-5; D might be TRBD1 (6 bases). The CDR3 loop spans 13 amino acids. Germline CDR1 and CDR2: SQVTM and ANQGSEA. Trimming pared 4 bases from V and 5 bases from J, leaving 12 bases between. In DNA form, the CDR3 reads TGCAGCGTTGCGGGGAACAGGGATCAGCCCCAGCATTTT. It codes for CSVAGNRDQPQHF.

The chain couples TRBV13 to TRBJ1-2; D not resolved. V was clipped by 1 base and J by 8 bases, with 14 bases between them. The CDR3 covers 14 residues. Per germline, CDR1 PRHDT and CDR2 FYEKMQ (reference sequence). The CDR3 region has the DNA TGTGCCAGCAGCTTAGTCCCAGTTACCTCCGGCTACACCTTC. Protein: CASSLVPVTSGYTF. Looking up the rest from reference TRBV13 and TRBJ1-2 gives the full variable domain: AAGVIQSPRHLIKEKRETATLKCYPIPRHDTVYWYQQGPGQDPQFLISFYEKMQSDKGSIPDRFSAQQFSDYHSELNMSSLELGDSALYFCASSLVPVTSGYTFGSGTRLTVV.

The chain has TRBV5-8 and TRBJ1-2; D perhaps matches TRBD1 (5 bases). V lost 1 base to trimming and J lost 6 bases, with 13 bases between them. In germline, CDR1 is SGHTS, CDR2 YDEGEE. The CDR3 totals 14 residues. In nucleotides, the CDR3 is TGTGCCAGCAGCTTGTGGCAGGGAGGGAATGGCTACACCTTC. This codes for CASSLWQGGNGYTF.

The chain is built from TRBV9 and TRBJ2-1, with D possibly matching TRBD2 (5 bases). CDR1 and CDR2 from the germline V gene are SGDLS and YYNGEE. CDR3 size: 16 residues. Trimming took 0 bases from V and 7 from J, leaving 17 bases between them. This CDR3 is CASSVGYKRVGNEQFF. The CDR3 nucleotides are TGTGCCAGCAGCGTAGGGTATAAGAGGGTTGGAAATGAGCAGTTCTTC.

This clone was seen a single time. This CDR3 is CAWSVGGPANQPQHF. CDR3 nucleotides: TGTGCCTGGAGTGTGGGGGGCCCCGCCAATCAGCCCCAGCATTTT. The chain joins TRBV30 to TRBJ1-5; tentatively, D is TRBD1 (6 bases). The CDR3 has 15 residues. The V gene lost 0 bases and the J gene lost 3 bases, with 12 bases spanning the gap. Germline V gene data show CDR1 as GTSNPN and CDR2 as SVGIG (reference sequence). Drawing the rest from reference TRBV30 and TRBJ1-5, the complete variable domain is SQTIHQWPATLVQPVGSPLSLECTVEGTSNPNLYWYRQAAGRGLQLLFYSVGIGQISSEVPQNLSASRPQDRQFILSSKKLLLSDSGFYLCAWSVGGPANQPQHFGDGTRLSIL.

This clone was seen just once. The chain has TRBV13 and TRBJ1-2, with D possibly being TRBD1 (6 bases). The CDR3 has 16 residues. Trimming removed 6 bases from V and 6 bases from J, with 23 bases in between. Per the germline V gene, CDR1 is PRHDT and CDR2 is FYEKMQ (reference sequence). DNA for the CDR3: TGTGCCAGCAGTGCCAGGTCGCAGGGGAGTGTCGATGGCTACACCTTC. Translated: CASSARSQGSVDGYTF.

The chain couples TRBV7-9 to TRBJ1-2, with D tentatively TRBD1 (6 bases). The CDR3 contains 13 residues. V was clipped by 4 bases and J by 4 bases, with 10 bases between them. Germline values: CDR1 SEHNR, CDR2 FQNEAQ (reference sequence). CDR3 protein: CASSSQGLYGYTF. CDR3 DNA: TGTGCCAGCAGCTCCCAGGGGCTCTATGGCTACACCTTC.

V gene TRBV28 combines with J gene TRBJ2-1; no clear D gene. The CDR3 spans 14 residues. Trimming removed 8 bases from V and 6 bases from J, with 17 bases in between. Germline V gene data show CDR1 as MDHEN and CDR2 as SYDVKM. The CDR3 here is CASCCTAAANEQFF. As DNA, the CDR3 is TGTGCCAGCTGTTGCACGGCGGCGGCCAATGAGCAGTTCTTC.

The chain joins TRBV20-1 to TRBJ2-2; D remains ambiguous. The CDR3 is 10 amino acids. The germline gives CDR1 DFQATT, CDR2 SNEGSKA (reference sequence). The CDR3 is CSPMRRELFF. In DNA form, the CDR3 reads TGCAGCCCCATGAGGAGGGAGCTGTTTTTT.

This clone has more than one count but fewer than ten. This sequence joins TRBV5-1 and TRBJ2-5; D not certain. Between the trimmed V and J ends, which lost 1 base and 5 bases, there was a span of 3 bases. The CDR3 extends over 11 amino acids. Germline V gives CDR1 SGHRS, CDR2 YFSETQ. CDR3: CASSLTETQYF. The CDR3, as DNA: TGCGCCAGCAGCTTGACGGAGACCCAGTACTTC.

V and J are TRBV6-5 and TRBJ1-1, with TRBD1 as a possible D gene (5 bases). The germline V gene has CDR1 MNHEY and CDR2 SVGAGI. Trimming left V 4 bases short and J 4 bases short, with 7 bases between. This CDR3 is 12 amino acids long. The CDR3 nucleotides read TGTGCCAGCAGTTGGGGCGGCACTGAAGCTTTCTTT. Translation gives CASSWGGTEAFF.

The CDR3 loop reads CASSAGLYNEQFF. The CDR3 coding sequence is TGTGCCAGCAGTGCGGGACTGTACAATGAGCAGTTCTTC. The genes are TRBV2 and TRBJ2-1; the D gene is possibly TRBD2 (6 bases). Germline values: CDR1 SNHLY, CDR2 FYNNEI. The CDR3 is 13 residues long. The V and J ends lost 4 bases and 4 bases respectively, with 8 bases between them.

The chain combines TRBV30 with TRBJ1-2, with D perhaps TRBD1 (5 bases). This CDR3 has 12 residues. V was pared by 0 bases and J by 10 bases, with 12 bases between. The V gene's germline CDR1 is GTSNPN and CDR2 SVGIG (reference sequence). DNA of the CDR3: TGTGCCTGGAGTGTACGATCGGGGGTCTACACCTTC. Its translation is CAWSVRSGVYTF.

V and J are TRBV9 and TRBJ2-2, with 7 bases lining up with TRBD1. This CDR3 spans 15 amino acids. V was clipped by 4 bases and J by 1 base; unmatched bases: 4. CDR1 is SGDLS, CDR2 YYNGEE, per germline. The chain's CDR3 is CASSTYRGNTGELFF. The DNA of the CDR3 is TGTGCCAGCAGCACGTACAGGGGGAACACCGGGGAGCTGTTTTTT.

The rearrangement links TRBV4-3 to TRBJ1-2, with D unresolved. The V gene lost 1 base and the J gene lost 2 bases, with 8 bases spanning the gap. Germline lookup yields CDR1 LGHNA and CDR2 YSLEER. This CDR3 has 14 residues. CDR3 loop: CASSQGESNYGYTF. The CDR3 DNA sequence: TGCGCCAGCAGCCAAGGGGAATCAAACTATGGCTACACCTTC.

V gene TRBV27 combines with J gene TRBJ1-5; TRBD1 might be the D (5 bases). The germline V and J ends were trimmed by 5 bases and 5 bases, with 10 bases remaining between them. CDR1 MNHEY and CDR2 SMNVEV come from the germline V gene (reference sequence). The CDR3 extends over 13 amino acids. The CDR3 DNA sequence: TGTGCCAGCAGTGACAGAACCCATCAGCCCCAGCATTTT. Its translation: CASSDRTHQPQHF.

The rearrangement links TRBV9 to TRBJ2-1, with 8 nucleotides matching TRBD2. Trimming removed 2 bases from V and 2 bases from J; junction bases left unmatched: 9. Germline CDR1 and CDR2: SGDLS and YYNGEE. The CDR3 spans 17 residues. The CDR3 spells CASSVLPGGKTYNEQFF. CDR3 DNA sequence: TGTGCCAGCAGCGTCCTGCCGGGGGGGAAGACCTACAATGAGCAGTTCTTC.

The CDR3 DNA reads as TGTGCCAGCAGCCCCCCGGGACTAGCAGACTACAATGAGCAGTTCTTC. It yields the protein CASSPPGLADYNEQFF. This chain joins TRBV7-9 and TRBJ2-1; TRBD2 aligns across 9 bases. In germline, CDR1 is SEHNR, CDR2 FQNEAQ (reference sequence). V shed 5 bases, J shed 3 bases, and the junction held 8 bases outside the gene matches. The CDR3 covers 16 residues. Combining the CDR3 with reference TRBV7-9 and TRBJ2-1 gives the whole variable domain DTGVSQNPRHKITKRGQNVTFRCDPISEHNRLYWYRQTLGQGPEFLTYFQNEAQLEKSRLLSDRFSAERPKGSFSTLEIQRTEQGDSAMYLCASSPPGLADYNEQFFGPGTRLTVL.

As DNA, the CDR3 is TGTGCCAGCTCACCACCGGTGTTATCGGCGTATGGCTACACCTTC. Encoded protein: CASSPPVLSAYGYTF. This chain joins TRBV18 and TRBJ1-2; D remains ambiguous. Trimming cost V 0 bases and J 5 bases, with 13 bases left between them. Germline assignment: CDR1 KGHSH and CDR2 LQKENI. The CDR3 is made up of 15 amino acids.

V and J are TRBV7-6 and TRBJ2-4; D gene ambiguous. The length of the CDR3 is 16 residues. CDR1 SGHVS and CDR2 FNYEAQ come from the germline V gene. Between the trimmed V and J ends, which lost 1 base and 0 bases, there was a span of 10 bases. Here the CDR3 reads CASSLVYQIAKNIQYF. The CDR3 nucleotides read TGTGCCAGCAGCTTAGTATACCAAATAGCCAAAAACATTCAGTACTTC.

The chain is built from TRBV10-2 and TRBJ2-2; 7 bases are a match to TRBD1. J gave up 2 bases and V 6 bases, and 9 bases lay outside the gene matches. CDR1 WSHSY and CDR2 SAAADI come from the germline V gene. CDR3 length: 16 residues. The DNA of the CDR3 is TGCGCCAGCAGCGAGACCGGGACAGTAAACACCGGGGAGCTGTTTTTT. Residues: CASSETGTVNTGELFF.

The chain joins TRBV4-2 to TRBJ1-2; 10 bases map to TRBD1. V shed 0 bases, J shed 3 bases, and the junction held 4 bases outside the gene matches. The CDR3 covers 16 residues. Germline V gives CDR1 LGHNA, CDR2 YNFKEQ. The CDR3 nucleotides read TGTGCCAGCAGCCAAGATGGGGACAGGGGATACTATGGCTACACCTTC. It encodes CASSQDGDRGYYGYTF.

This clone was found once. CDR3 protein: CASSNGLAGVNEQFF. In DNA form, the CDR3 reads TGTGCCAGCAGCAATGGACTAGCGGGAGTCAATGAGCAGTTCTTC. The V gene is TRBV5-4, the J gene TRBJ2-1, with 13 bases lining up with TRBD2. In germline, CDR1 is SGHNT, CDR2 YYREEE (reference sequence). V was clipped by 4 bases and J by 6 bases; unmatched bases: 4. This CDR3 contains 15 residues. The full variable domain, its missing parts supplied by reference TRBV5-4 and TRBJ2-1, is ETGVTQSPTHLIKTRGQQVTLRCSSQSGHNTVSWYQQALGQGPQFIFQYYREEENGRGNFPPRFSGLQFPNYSSELNVNALELDDSALYLCASSNGLAGVNEQFFGPGTRLTVL.

V and J are TRBV19 and TRBJ2-7; no reliable D call. CDR1 is LNHDA and CDR2 is SQIVND in the germline V gene (reference sequence). CDR3 length: 14 residues. The V end was cut by 3 bases, the J end by 1 base, with 10 bases between. The CDR3 DNA sequence: TGTGCCAGTAGTATCGTCGGGCAGTCCTACGAGCAGTACTTC. Its protein product is CASSIVGQSYEQYF. The full variable domain, rest sourced from reference TRBV19 and TRBJ2-7, is DGGITQSPKYLFRKEGQNVTLSCEQNLNHDAMYWYRQDPGQGLRLIYYSQIVNDFQKGDIAEGYSVSREKKESFPLTVTSAQKNPTAFYLCASSIVGQSYEQYFGPGTRLTVT.